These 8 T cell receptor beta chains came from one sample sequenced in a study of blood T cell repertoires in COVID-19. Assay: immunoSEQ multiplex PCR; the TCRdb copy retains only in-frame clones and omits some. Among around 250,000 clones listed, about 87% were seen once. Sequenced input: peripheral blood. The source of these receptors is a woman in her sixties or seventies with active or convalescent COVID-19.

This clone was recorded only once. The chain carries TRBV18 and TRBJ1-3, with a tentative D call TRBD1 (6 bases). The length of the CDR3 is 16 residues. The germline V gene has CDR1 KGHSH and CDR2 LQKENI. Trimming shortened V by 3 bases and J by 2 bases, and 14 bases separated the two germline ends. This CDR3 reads CASSPPGTRTGNTIYF. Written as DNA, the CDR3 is TGTGCCAGCTCACCCCCCGGGACACGGACTGGAAACACCATATATTTT. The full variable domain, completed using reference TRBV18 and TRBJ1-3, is NAGVMQNPRHLVRRRGQEARLRCSPMKGHSHVYWYRQLPEEGLKFMVYLQKENIIDESGMPKERFSAEFPKEGPSILRIQQVVRGDSAAYFCASSPPGTRTGNTIYFGEGSWLTVV.

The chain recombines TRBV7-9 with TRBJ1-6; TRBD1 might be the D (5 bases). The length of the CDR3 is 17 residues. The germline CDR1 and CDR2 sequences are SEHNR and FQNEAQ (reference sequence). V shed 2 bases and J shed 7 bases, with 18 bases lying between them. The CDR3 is CASSLSALGRGNSPLHF. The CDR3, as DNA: TGTGCCAGCAGCTTATCCGCCTTGGGAAGGGGAAATTCACCCCTCCACTTT.

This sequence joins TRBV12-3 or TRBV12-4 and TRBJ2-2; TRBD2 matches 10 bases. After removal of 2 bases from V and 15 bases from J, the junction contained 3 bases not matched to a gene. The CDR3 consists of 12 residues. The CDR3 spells CASSLRGLAMFF. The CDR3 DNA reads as TGTGCCAGCAGTTTAAGGGGACTAGCGATGTTTTTT.

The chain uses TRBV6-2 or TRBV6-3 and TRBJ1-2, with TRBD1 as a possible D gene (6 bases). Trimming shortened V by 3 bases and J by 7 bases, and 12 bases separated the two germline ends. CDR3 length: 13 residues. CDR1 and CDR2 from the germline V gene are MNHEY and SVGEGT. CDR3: CASSYGQRGGYTF. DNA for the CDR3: TGTGCCAGCAGTTATGGACAGAGGGGTGGCTACACCTTC.

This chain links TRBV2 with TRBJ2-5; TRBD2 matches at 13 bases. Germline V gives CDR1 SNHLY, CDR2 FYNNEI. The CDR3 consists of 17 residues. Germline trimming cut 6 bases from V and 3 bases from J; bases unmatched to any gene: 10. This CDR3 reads CASSRQLGLAGEETQYF. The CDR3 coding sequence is TGTGCCAGCAGCAGACAGCTAGGACTAGCGGGAGAAGAGACCCAGTACTTC.

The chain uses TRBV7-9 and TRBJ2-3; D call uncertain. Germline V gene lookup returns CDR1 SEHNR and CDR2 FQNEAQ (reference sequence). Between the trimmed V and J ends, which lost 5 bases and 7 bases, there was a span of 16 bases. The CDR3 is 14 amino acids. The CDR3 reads CASSPPAEVHTQYF. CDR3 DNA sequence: TGTGCCAGCAGCCCACCGGCAGAGGTCCATACGCAGTATTTT.

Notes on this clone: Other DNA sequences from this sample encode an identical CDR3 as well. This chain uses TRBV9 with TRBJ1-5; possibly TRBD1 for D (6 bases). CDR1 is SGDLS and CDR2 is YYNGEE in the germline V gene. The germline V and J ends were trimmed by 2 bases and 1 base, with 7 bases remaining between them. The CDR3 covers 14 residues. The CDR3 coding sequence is TGTGCCAGCAGCGTTCAGGGGAGCAATCAGCCCCAGCATTTT. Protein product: CASSVQGSNQPQHF.

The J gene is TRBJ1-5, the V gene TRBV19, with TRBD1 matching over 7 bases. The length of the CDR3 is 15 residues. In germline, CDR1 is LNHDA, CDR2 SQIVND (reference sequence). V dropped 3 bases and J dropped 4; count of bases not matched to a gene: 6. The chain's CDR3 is CASSMGQRRNQPQHF. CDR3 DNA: TGTGCCAGTAGTATGGGACAGAGAAGGAATCAGCCCCAGCATTTT.